This T cell receptor beta chain was obtained from a study of cytomegalovirus exposure and HLA in healthy donors. Study observations and caveats: In most subjects, TCR beta sequences reportedly gave accurate predictions of HLA-A and HLA-B alleles.

Details on this clone: Its target is not known.

This CDR3 region has 13 residues. Trimming took 10 bases from V and 6 from J; bases not matched to a gene: 6. Germline CDR1 reads SNHLY; CDR2 reads FYNNEI. It was with 60 Vbeta and 13 Jbeta primers that the PCR ran. Assay: immunoSEQ multiplex PCR; the TCRdb copy retains only in-frame clones and omits some. Of about 210,000 clones listed, about 80% are singletons. The sequence came from a woman between 50 and 59 years old in good health and CMV-seropositive. The J gene is TRBJ1-5, the V gene TRBV2, with 10 bases that match TRBD1. The specimen sequenced was PBMCs. The CDR3, as DNA: TGTGCCACCAGGGACAGGGGAAGTCAGCCCCAGCATTTT. Translation: CATRDRGSQPQHF.